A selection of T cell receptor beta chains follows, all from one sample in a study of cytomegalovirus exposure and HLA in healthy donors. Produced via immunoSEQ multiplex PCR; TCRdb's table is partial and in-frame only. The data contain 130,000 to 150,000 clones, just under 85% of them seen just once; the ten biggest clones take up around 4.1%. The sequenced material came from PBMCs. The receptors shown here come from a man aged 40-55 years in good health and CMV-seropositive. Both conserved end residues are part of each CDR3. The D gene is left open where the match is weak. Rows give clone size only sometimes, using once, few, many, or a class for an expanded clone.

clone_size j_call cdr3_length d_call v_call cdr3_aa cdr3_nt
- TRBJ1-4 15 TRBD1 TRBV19 CASTNRDRANEKLFF TGTGCCAGTACCAATCGGGACAGAGCAAATGAAAAACTGTTTTTT
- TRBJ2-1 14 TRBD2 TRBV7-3 CASSLTRTSGVQFF TGTGCCAGCAGCTTAACACGGACTAGCGGGGTGCAGTTCTTC
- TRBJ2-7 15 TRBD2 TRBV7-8 CASSWRVAGMYEQYF TGTGCCAGCAGCTGGAGGGTAGCGGGGATGTACGAGCAGTACTTC
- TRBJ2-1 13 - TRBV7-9 CSSSLASNNEQFF TGTTCCAGCAGCTTAGCGTCCAACAATGAGCAGTTCTTC
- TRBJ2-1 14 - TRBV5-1 CASSLSRPEYEQFF TGCGCCAGCAGCTTATCGCGTCCTGAGTACGAGCAGTTCTTC
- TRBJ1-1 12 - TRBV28 CASSLARYEAFF TGTGCCAGCAGTTTAGCCAGGTACGAGGCTTTCTTT
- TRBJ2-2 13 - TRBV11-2 CASSELNTGELFF TGTGCCAGCAGCGAGTTGAACACCGGGGAGCTGTTTTTT
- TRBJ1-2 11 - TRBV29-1 CSVEGAGGYTF TGCAGCGTTGAAGGGGCTGGTGGCTACACCTTC
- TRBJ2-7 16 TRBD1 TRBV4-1 CASSLPGQGESYEQYF TGCGCCAGCAGCCTCCCCGGACAGGGTGAATCCTACGAGCAGTACTTC
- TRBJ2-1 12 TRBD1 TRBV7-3 CASSTRTGMKFF TGTGCCAGCAGCACCCGGACAGGGATGAAGTTCTTC
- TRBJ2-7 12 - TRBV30 CAWGNRADEQYF TGTGCCTGGGGGAACAGGGCGGACGAGCAGTACTTC
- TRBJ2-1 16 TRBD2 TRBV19 CASSMASGGAYNEQFF TGTGCCAGTAGTATGGCTAGCGGGGGGGCTTACAATGAGCAGTTCTTC
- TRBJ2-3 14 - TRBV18 CASARERPTDTQYF TGTGCCAGCGCAAGGGAGAGACCCACAGATACGCAGTATTTT
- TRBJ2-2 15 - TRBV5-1 CASSLDPGAGGELFF TGCGCCAGCAGCTTGGATCCAGGGGCTGGCGGGGAGCTGTTTTTT
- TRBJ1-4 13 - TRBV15 CATSRALPEKLFF TGTGCCACCAGCAGAGCTCTTCCGGAAAAACTGTTTTTT
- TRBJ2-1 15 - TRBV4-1 CASSQEPSRSYEQFF TGCGCCAGCAGCCAAGAGCCTAGCAGGTCATATGAGCAGTTCTTC
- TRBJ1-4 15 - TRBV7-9 CASSLLSTADEKLFF TGTGCCAGCAGCCTACTAAGCACCGCCGATGAAAAACTGTTTTTT
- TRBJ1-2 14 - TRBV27 CASSPGRANYGYTF TGTGCCAGCAGTCCTGGCAGGGCTAACTATGGCTACACCTTC
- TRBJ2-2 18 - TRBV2 CASTRWGRPTPNTGELFF TGTGCCAGCACCAGATGGGGGCGCCCGACCCCGAACACCGGGGAGCTGTTTTTT
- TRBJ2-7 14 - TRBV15 CATSSRRGLEKQYF TGTGCCACCAGCAGTCGAAGAGGCCTGGAGAAGCAGTACTTC
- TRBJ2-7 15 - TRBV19 CASSITGGLPYEQYF TGTGCCAGTAGTATAACTGGGGGCTTACCCTACGAGCAGTACTTC
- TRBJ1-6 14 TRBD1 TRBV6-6 CASSYQQGVSPLHF TGTGCCAGCAGTTACCAGCAGGGGGTTTCACCCCTCCACTTT
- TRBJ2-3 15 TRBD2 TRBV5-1 CASSTSGRATGTQYF TGCGCCAGCAGCACTAGCGGGAGGGCCACGGGTACGCAGTATTTT
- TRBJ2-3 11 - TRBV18 CASLNTDTQYF TGTGCCAGCCTAAACACAGATACGCAGTATTTT
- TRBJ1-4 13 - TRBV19 CASSSQGGEKLFF TGTGCCAGTAGTTCGCAGGGAGGTGAAAAACTGTTTTTT
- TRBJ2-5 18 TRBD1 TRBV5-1 CASSLADWGTGMQETQYF TGCGCCAGCAGCTTGGCCGACTGGGGGACAGGGATGCAAGAGACCCAGTACTTC
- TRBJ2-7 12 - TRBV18 CASSPVEGEQYF TGTGCCAGCTCACCCGTCGAGGGTGAGCAGTACTTC
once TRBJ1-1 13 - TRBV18 CASSPPNQGYAFF TGTGCCAGCTCGCCGCCCAACCAGGGATATGCTTTCTTT
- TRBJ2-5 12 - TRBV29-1 CSVVGQGETQYF TGCAGCGTTGTAGGGCAGGGGGAGACCCAGTACTTC
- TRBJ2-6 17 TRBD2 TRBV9 CASSVVSGGAGANVLTF TGTGCCAGCAGCGTAGTTTCCGGGGGGGCTGGGGCCAACGTCCTGACTTTC
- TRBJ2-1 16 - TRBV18 CASSPPRGQGGDEQFF TGTGCCAGCTCACCCCCACGCGGGCAGGGCGGGGATGAGCAGTTCTTC
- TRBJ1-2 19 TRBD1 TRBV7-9 CASSSTLRQPGQGRYGYTF TGTGCCAGCAGCTCAACTCTTCGACAGCCGGGACAGGGGAGATATGGCTACACCTTC
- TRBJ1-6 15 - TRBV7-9 CASSLVSQYNSPLHF TGTGCCAGCAGCTTAGTTTCGCAGTATAATTCACCCCTCCACTTT
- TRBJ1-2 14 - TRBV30 CAWSVSGRGYGYTF TGTGCCTGGAGTGTTTCAGGGCGAGGCTATGGCTACACCTTC
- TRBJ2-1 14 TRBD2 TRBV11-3 CASSIGLAGNEQFF TGTGCCAGCAGCATCGGACTAGCGGGCAATGAGCAGTTCTTC